These 21 T cell receptor beta chains share one sample of origin, sequenced in a study of T cell responses to AZD1222 COVID-19 vaccine (dated by TCRdb to the early 2020s). Library generation was performed with the immunoSEQ multiplex PCR assay. Sourced from immuneACCESS, this table was stored by TCRdb with only in-frame sequences that have V and J called. A share of the clones is absent; for the studies checked, an unresolved V gene accounts for under half, and the remainder has no known explanation. The sample table lists over 75,000 clones, approximately 85% of them with a count of one. The top ten clones comprise about 3% of the sample. The time point tag for this specimen amounts to: about 28 days (+/-7) after the second vaccine dose. This sample comprised peripheral blood, obtained 28 days after the second AZD1222 dose. Receptors were obtained from an adult who received the AZD1222 COVID-19 vaccine.

V is TRBV28 and J is TRBJ2-1, with 12 bases fitting TRBD2. The germline gives CDR1 MDHEN, CDR2 SYDVKM. Trimming cost V 6 bases and J 2 bases; bases outside gene matches: 5. This CDR3 has 16 residues. The CDR3 reads CASSQTSGSPYNEQFF. The CDR3, as DNA: TGTGCCAGCAGCCAGACTAGCGGGAGCCCCTACAATGAGCAGTTCTTC.

The chain couples TRBV28 to TRBJ1-2, with a tentative D call TRBD1 (5 bases). The V end was cut by 6 bases, the J end by 8 bases, with 10 bases between. This CDR3 has 11 residues. CDR1 is MDHEN and CDR2 is SYDVKM in the germline V gene. The CDR3 coding sequence is TGTGCCAGCAGGGGGGTGGGCGGCTACACCTTC. Its protein is CASRGVGGYTF.

The V and J genes are TRBV30 and TRBJ1-1; weak D call: TRBD1 (6 bases). This CDR3 contains 14 residues. Deletions cut 2 bases from V and 1 base from J, with 11 bases between. From germline, CDR1 is GTSNPN and CDR2 SVGIG (reference sequence). CDR3: CAWSPIQGNTEAFF. In nucleotides, the CDR3 is TGTGCCTGGAGTCCAATACAGGGGAACACTGAAGCTTTCTTT. The full variable domain, with the rest looked up from reference TRBV30 and TRBJ1-1, is SQTIHQWPATLVQPVGSPLSLECTVEGTSNPNLYWYRQAAGRGLQLLFYSVGIGQISSEVPQNLSASRPQDRQFILSSKKLLLSDSGFYLCAWSPIQGNTEAFFGQGTRLTVV.

The J gene is TRBJ2-7, the V gene TRBV2; 11 positions agree with TRBD1. Per the germline V gene, CDR1 is SNHLY and CDR2 is FYNNEI. Trimming cost V 4 bases and J 5 bases; bases outside gene matches: 7. This CDR3 spans 15 amino acids. The CDR3, as DNA: TGTGCCAGCAGTGGCCAGGACAGGGGGCTCGACGAGCAGTACTTC. Amino acid sequence: CASSGQDRGLDEQYF.

V gene TRBV19 combines with J gene TRBJ1-5, with D tentatively TRBD1 (6 bases). Per the germline V gene, CDR1 is LNHDA and CDR2 is SQIVND (reference sequence). This CDR3 contains 14 residues. Trimming pared 6 bases from V and 2 bases from J, leaving 11 bases between. The CDR3 protein is CASRPRGRNQPQHF. In DNA form, the CDR3 reads TGTGCCAGTAGACCCCGGGGGCGCAATCAGCCCCAGCATTTT.

This clone was recorded a few times. The V gene is TRBV2, the J gene TRBJ1-1, with D perhaps TRBD1 (5 bases). From germline, CDR1 is SNHLY and CDR2 FYNNEI. This CDR3 region has 12 residues. V dropped 10 bases and J dropped 4 bases, with 13 bases sitting between them. The CDR3: CATKAGGTEAFF. The CDR3 DNA is TGTGCCACCAAAGCTGGGGGCACTGAAGCTTTCTTT.

This clone was seen a single time. The V and J genes are TRBV9 and TRBJ1-1; D unresolved. The germline V and J ends were trimmed by 4 bases and 2 bases, with 9 bases remaining between them. The CDR3 runs 13 residues. The V gene's germline CDR1 is SGDLS and CDR2 YYNGEE. CDR3 sequence reads: CASSTRVNTEAFF. The CDR3, as DNA: TGTGCCAGCAGCACTAGGGTTAACACTGAAGCTTTCTTT.

The rearrangement uses TRBV28 and TRBJ2-4; TRBD1 might be the D (5 bases). The CDR3 spans 14 residues. V was trimmed by 8 bases and J by 2 bases, leaving 13 bases between them. The germline gives CDR1 MDHEN, CDR2 SYDVKM. The DNA for the CDR3 is TGTGCCAGCGGGGCAGGGTTTACCAAAAACATTCAGTACTTC. This translates into CASGAGFTKNIQYF.

The chain joins TRBV6-1 to TRBJ1-3; TRBD1 agrees at 9 bases. This CDR3 is built from 15 residues. Germline V gene data show CDR1 as MNHNS and CDR2 as SASEGT. The J segment lost 4 bases and the V segment lost 3 bases, leaving 4 bases of the junction unmatched. The CDR3 loop is CASSDGTGWGNTIYF. The CDR3 DNA reads TGTGCCAGCAGTGATGGGACAGGGTGGGGAAACACCATATATTTT.

The sample holds one count of this clone. The rearrangement joins TRBV2 to TRBJ1-6, with TRBD1 identical over 9 bases. The CDR3 loop spans 15 amino acids. Germline V lookup: CDR1 SNHLY, CDR2 FYNNEI. Losses at the gene ends were 5 bases for V and 8 bases for J; bases not matched to a gene: 7. The CDR3 DNA sequence: TGTGCCAGCAGTCTACACCGGGACAGGGATTCACCCCTCCACTTT. Protein product: CASSLHRDRDSPLHF.

In its sample, this clone was seen a few times. This chain links TRBV11-2 with TRBJ2-7, with D perhaps TRBD1 (6 bases). CDR1 and CDR2 from the germline V gene are SGHAT and FQNNGV. The CDR3 runs to 14 residues. V lost 5 bases and J lost 4, with 15 bases in between. Here the CDR3 reads CASSEQQGFYEQYF. In nucleotides, the CDR3 is TGTGCCAGCAGCGAGCAACAGGGTTTTTACGAGCAGTACTTC.

V usage is TRBV28 and J usage is TRBJ1-2, with a tentative D call TRBD1 (6 bases). CDR1 MDHEN and CDR2 SYDVKM come from the germline V gene. The CDR3 covers 15 residues. V was trimmed by 0 bases and J by 6 bases, leaving 14 bases between them. Written as DNA, the CDR3 is TGTGCCAGCAGTTTATGGGGAGGGGGGGCCGATGGCTACACCTTC. Protein: CASSLWGGGADGYTF.

J is TRBJ2-1 and V is TRBV27, with D uncertain. The CDR3 runs 14 residues. The germline gives CDR1 MNHEY, CDR2 SMNVEV (reference sequence). V lost 2 bases and J lost 6, with 11 bases in between. The CDR3 DNA reads as TGTGCCAGCAGTTTAGTTGGAACCCTCAATGAGCAGTTCTTC. It translates to CASSLVGTLNEQFF.

V is TRBV29-1 and J is TRBJ2-7; 8 nucleotides agree with TRBD2. This CDR3 is 13 amino acids long. Germline CDR1 reads SQVTM; CDR2 reads ANQGSEA. The junction had 2 bases not matched to a gene; V was cut back by 3 bases and J by 1 base. The CDR3 DNA reads TGCAGCGTTGATAGCGGGGCTTCCTACGAGCAGTACTTC. It codes for CSVDSGASYEQYF.

The rearrangement uses TRBV4-3 and TRBJ2-2, with 9 bases aligning to TRBD2. The germline CDR1 and CDR2 sequences are LGHNA and YSLEER. V trimming: 0 bases; J trimming: 5 bases; junction bases outside the gene matches: 4. CDR3 length: 16 amino acids. The CDR3 here is CASSQELAGVTGELFF. The CDR3 nucleotides read TGCGCCAGCAGCCAAGAGTTAGCGGGAGTTACCGGGGAGCTGTTTTTT.

The CDR3 spells CASSFGGLGGYTF. The CDR3 DNA follows: TGTGCCAGCAGTTTCGGGGGACTGGGTGGCTACACCTTC. V and J are TRBV12-3 or TRBV12-4 and TRBJ1-2; D perhaps matches TRBD1 (5 bases). This CDR3 spans 13 amino acids. V was cut by 3 bases and J by 7 bases, with 12 bases left in between.

This rearrangement joins TRBV28 to TRBJ1-2, with 9 bases identical to TRBD1. Germline V gives CDR1 MDHEN, CDR2 SYDVKM. The CDR3 consists of 14 residues. The junction had 9 bases not matched to a gene; V was cut back by 5 bases and J by 8 bases. CDR3 loop: CASSQTQGARGYTF. The CDR3 DNA reads as TGTGCCAGCAGTCAAACACAGGGGGCGAGGGGCTACACCTTC.

The chain has TRBV28 and TRBJ1-1; D is unresolved. With 7 bases removed from V and 1 base from J, the gap between germline ends came to 10 bases. Germline CDR1 and CDR2: MDHEN and SYDVKM. The length of the CDR3 is 13 residues. Written as DNA, the CDR3 is TGTGCCAGCACTGCACATACGAACACTGAAGCTTTCTTT. Translating it yields CASTAHTNTEAFF.

As to this clone: An end of the junction does not agree with germline; a read error may underlie this. CDR3 residues: CASSLLDSETQYF. In DNA form, the CDR3 reads TGTGCCAGCTCACTCTTAGACTCAGAGACGCAGTATTTT. V and J are TRBV18 and TRBJ2-3; D gene uncertain. This CDR3 is built from 13 residues. Germline V gene sequence: CDR1 KGHSH, CDR2 LQKENI.

This chain links TRBV7-9 with TRBJ1-6; maybe TRBD1 (5 bases). Trimming stripped 2 bases from V and 8 bases from J, with 10 bases between. The CDR3 runs 14 residues. Germline lookup yields CDR1 SEHNR and CDR2 FQNEAQ (reference sequence). Here the CDR3 reads CASSLRGRDSPLHF. The CDR3 region has the DNA TGTGCCAGCAGCTTAAGGGGACGGGATTCACCCCTCCACTTT.

This clone occurred a few times. Distinct nucleotide sequences in the sample also encode this CDR3. The V and J genes are TRBV7-3 and TRBJ2-3; D not resolved. Trimming stripped 2 bases from V and 5 bases from J, with 8 bases between. Germline CDR1 reads SGHTA; CDR2 reads FQGTGA. This CDR3 is 13 amino acids long. CDR3 region: CASSLDLEDTQYF. DNA for the CDR3: TGTGCCAGCAGCTTAGACTTGGAAGATACGCAGTATTTT.